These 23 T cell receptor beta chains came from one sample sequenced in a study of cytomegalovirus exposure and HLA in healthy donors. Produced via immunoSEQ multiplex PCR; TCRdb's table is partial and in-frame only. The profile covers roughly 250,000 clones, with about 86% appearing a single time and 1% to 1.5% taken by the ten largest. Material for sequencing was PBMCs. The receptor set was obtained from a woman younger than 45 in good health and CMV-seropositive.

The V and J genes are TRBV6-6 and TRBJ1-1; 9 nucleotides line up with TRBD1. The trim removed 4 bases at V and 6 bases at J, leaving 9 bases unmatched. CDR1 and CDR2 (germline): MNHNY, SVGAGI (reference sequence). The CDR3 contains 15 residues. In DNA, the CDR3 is TGTGCCAGCAGTTTACCGGGACAGGGTTCGTCTGAAGCTTTCTTT. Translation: CASSLPGQGSSEAFF.

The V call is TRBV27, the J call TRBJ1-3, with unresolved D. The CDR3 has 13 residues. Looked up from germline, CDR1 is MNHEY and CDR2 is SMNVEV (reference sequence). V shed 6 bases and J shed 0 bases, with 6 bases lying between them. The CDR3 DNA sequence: TGTGCCAGCAGGCTGAGCTCTGGAAACACCATATATTTT. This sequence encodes CASRLSSGNTIYF.

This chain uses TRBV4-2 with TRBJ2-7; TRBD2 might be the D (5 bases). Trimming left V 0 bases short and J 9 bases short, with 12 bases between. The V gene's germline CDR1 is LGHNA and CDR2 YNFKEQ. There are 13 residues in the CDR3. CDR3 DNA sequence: TGTGCCAGCAGCCAAGAAGGGCTAGCTCCGCAGTACTTC. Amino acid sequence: CASSQEGLAPQYF.

The CDR3 sequence is CASSSVRDSGEQYF. The CDR3 DNA reads TGTGCCAGCAGTTCCGTCCGGGACTCGGGCGAGCAGTACTTC. J is TRBJ2-7 and V is TRBV27, with a tentative D call TRBD2 (6 bases). CDR1 is MNHEY, CDR2 SMNVEV, per germline (reference sequence). The CDR3 extends over 14 amino acids. V was clipped by 4 bases and J by 6 bases, with 16 bases between them.

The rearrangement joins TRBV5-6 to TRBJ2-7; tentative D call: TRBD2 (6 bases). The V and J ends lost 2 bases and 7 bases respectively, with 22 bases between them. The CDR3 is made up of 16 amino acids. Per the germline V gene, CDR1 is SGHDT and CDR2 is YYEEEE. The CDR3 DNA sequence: TGTGCCAGCAGCTTTTCAGATGGGGCGGGACTTAGGGAGCAGTACTTC. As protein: CASSFSDGAGLREQYF.

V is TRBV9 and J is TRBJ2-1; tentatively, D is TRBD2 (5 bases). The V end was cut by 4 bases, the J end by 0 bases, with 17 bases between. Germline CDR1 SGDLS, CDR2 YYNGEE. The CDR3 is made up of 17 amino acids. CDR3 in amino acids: CASSSRDGYSSYNEQFF. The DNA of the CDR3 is TGTGCCAGCAGCTCCCGGGATGGGTATAGCTCCTACAATGAGCAGTTCTTC.

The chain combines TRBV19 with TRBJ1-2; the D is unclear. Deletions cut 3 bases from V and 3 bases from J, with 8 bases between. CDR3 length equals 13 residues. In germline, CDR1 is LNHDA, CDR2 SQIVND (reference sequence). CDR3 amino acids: CASSIDTYYGYTF. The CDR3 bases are TGTGCCAGTAGTATTGACACTTACTATGGCTACACCTTC.

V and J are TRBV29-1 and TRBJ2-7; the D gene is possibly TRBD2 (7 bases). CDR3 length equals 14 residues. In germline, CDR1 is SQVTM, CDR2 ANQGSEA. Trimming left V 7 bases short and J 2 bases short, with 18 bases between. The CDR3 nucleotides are TGCAGCGCTGGGGGGGCAGGGATGACCTACGAGCAGTACTTC. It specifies CSAGGAGMTYEQYF.

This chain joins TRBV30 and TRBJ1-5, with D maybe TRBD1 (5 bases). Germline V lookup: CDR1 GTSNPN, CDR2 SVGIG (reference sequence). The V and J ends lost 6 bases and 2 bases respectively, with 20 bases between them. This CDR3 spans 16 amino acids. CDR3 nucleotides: TGTGCCTGCACCCTGATCAGGGTCCTGGGCAATCAGCCCCAGCATTTT. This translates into CACTLIRVLGNQPQHF.

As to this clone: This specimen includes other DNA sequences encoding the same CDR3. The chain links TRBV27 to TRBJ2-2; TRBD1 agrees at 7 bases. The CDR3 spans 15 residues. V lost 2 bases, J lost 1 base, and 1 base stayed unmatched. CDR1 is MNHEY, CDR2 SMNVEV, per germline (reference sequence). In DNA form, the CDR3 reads TGTGCCAGCAGTTTAGGGACAGTGAACACCGGGGAGCTGTTTTTT. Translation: CASSLGTVNTGELFF.

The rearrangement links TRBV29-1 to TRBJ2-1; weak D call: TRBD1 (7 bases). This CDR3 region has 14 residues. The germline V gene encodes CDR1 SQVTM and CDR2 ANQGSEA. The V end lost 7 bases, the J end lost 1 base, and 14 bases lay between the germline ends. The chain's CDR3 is CSGRDSESYNEQFF. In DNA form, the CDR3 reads TGCAGCGGGAGGGACAGCGAATCCTACAATGAGCAGTTCTTC.

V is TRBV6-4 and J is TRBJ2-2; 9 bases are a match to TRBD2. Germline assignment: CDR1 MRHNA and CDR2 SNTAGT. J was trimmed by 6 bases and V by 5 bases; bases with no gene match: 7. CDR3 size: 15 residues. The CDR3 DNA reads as TGTGCCAGCAGTCCTGTAGCGGGAGCGGCCGGGGAGCTGTTTTTT. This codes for CASSPVAGAAGELFF.

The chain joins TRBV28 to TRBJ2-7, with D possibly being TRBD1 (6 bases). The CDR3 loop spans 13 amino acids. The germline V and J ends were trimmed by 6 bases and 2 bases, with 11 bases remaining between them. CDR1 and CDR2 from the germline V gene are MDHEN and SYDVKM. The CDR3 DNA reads TGTGCCAGCAGCCTTACAGGGCCCTACGAGCAGTACTTC. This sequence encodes CASSLTGPYEQYF.

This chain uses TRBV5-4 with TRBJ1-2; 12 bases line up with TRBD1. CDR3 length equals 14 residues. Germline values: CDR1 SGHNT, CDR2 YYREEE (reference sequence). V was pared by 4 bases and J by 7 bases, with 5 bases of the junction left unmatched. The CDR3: CASSQGQGAVGYTF. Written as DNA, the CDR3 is TGTGCCAGCAGCCAGGGACAGGGGGCGGTTGGCTACACCTTC.

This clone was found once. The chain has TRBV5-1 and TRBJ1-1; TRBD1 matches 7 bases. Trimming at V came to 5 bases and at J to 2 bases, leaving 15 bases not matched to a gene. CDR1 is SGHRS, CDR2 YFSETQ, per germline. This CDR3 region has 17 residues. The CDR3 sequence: CASSPSPGTAGNTEAFF. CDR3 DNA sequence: TGCGCCAGCAGTCCCTCACCCGGGACAGCAGGTAACACTGAAGCTTTCTTT.

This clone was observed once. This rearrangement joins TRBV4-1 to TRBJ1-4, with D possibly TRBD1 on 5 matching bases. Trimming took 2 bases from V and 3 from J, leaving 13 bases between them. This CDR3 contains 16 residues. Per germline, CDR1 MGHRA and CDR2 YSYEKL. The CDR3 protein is CASSQTGTEANEKLFF. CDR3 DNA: TGCGCCAGCAGCCAAACCGGGACTGAAGCTAATGAAAAACTGTTTTTT.

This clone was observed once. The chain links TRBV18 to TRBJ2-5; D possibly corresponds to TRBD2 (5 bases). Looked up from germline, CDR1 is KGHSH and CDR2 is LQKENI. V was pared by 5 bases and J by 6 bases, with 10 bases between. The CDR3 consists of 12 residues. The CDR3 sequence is CASSDYQKTQYF. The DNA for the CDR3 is TGTGCCAGCTCAGACTATCAGAAGACCCAGTACTTC.

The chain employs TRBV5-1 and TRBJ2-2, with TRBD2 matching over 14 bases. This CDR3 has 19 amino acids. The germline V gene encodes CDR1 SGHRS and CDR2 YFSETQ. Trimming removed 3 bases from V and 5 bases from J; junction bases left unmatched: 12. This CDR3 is CASSSGLAGVRFGTGELFF. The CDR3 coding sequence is TGCGCCAGCAGCTCGGGACTAGCGGGAGTTAGGTTTGGGACCGGGGAGCTGTTTTTT.

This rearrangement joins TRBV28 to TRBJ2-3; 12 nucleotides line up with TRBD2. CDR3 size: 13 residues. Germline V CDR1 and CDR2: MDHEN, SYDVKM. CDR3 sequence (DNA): TGTCTAGCGGGAGGGCCCAGGACCGATACGCAGTATTTT. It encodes CLAGGPRTDTQYF.

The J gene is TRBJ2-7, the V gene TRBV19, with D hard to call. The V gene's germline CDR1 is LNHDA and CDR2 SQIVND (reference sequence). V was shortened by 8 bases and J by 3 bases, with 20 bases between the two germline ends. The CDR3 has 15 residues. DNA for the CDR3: TGTGCCAGTCGGAATGGCTCCCGGAGCGACTACGAGCAGTACTTC. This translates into CASRNGSRSDYEQYF.

CDR3 amino acids: CAWSVRRGPNEKLFF. In DNA, the CDR3 is TGTGCCTGGAGTGTTCGCAGGGGTCCTAATGAAAAACTGTTTTTT. V gene TRBV30 combines with J gene TRBJ1-4; D is perhaps TRBD1 (6 bases). The ends were cut back, 0 bases at V and 3 bases at J, with 11 bases in the middle. The CDR3 spans 15 residues. Germline CDR1 and CDR2: GTSNPN and SVGIG (reference sequence).

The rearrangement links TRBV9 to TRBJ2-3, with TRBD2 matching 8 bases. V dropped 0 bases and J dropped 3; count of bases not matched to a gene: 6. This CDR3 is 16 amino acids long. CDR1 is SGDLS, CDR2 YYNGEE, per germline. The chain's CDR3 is CASSVGNSGMTDTQYF. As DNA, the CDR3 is TGTGCCAGCAGCGTAGGCAATAGCGGGATGACAGATACGCAGTATTTT.

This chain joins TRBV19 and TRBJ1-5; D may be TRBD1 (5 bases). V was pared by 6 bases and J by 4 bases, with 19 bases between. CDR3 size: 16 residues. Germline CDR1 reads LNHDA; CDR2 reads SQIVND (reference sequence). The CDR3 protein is CASSGLYRQLNQPQHF. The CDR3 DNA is TGTGCCAGTAGCGGTTTGTACCGACAGCTTAATCAGCCCCAGCATTTT.